These T cell receptor beta chains were read from a single sample in a study of response to subunit inactivated influenza vaccine. One entry per CDR3 protein, called by TCRdb with MiXCR from the RT-PCR reads. The table records about 780,000 distinct CDR3 sequences, approximately 18% of them present only once. The starting material was PBMCs from blood, obtained 4 to 6 days after vaccination. The receptors come from a man aged 50 or older who received an inactivated influenza vaccine. Each CDR3 is given with its conserved first and last residue. Fields, in order: J gene, clone size, D gene, V gene, CDR3 protein, CDR3 DNA. A D gene is named only where the DNA matches it firmly. Expanded clones get a size class; other rows say once, few or many, or leave the size out.

j_gene: TRBJ2-7; abundance: few; d_gene: -; v_gene: TRBV29-1; CDR3aa: CSVEARGAYEQYF; CDR3nt: TGCAGCGTTGAAGCCAGGGGGGCCTACGAGCAGTACTTC
j_gene: TRBJ2-7; abundance: many; d_gene: TRBD1; v_gene: TRBV20-1; CDR3aa: CSARDAGQGYEQYF; CDR3nt: TGCAGTGCTAGAGATGCGGGACAGGGTTACGAGCAGTACTTC
j_gene: TRBJ2-7; abundance: few; d_gene: -; v_gene: TRBV9; CDR3aa: CASSARLDLEQYF; CDR3nt: TGTGCCAGCAGCGCTCGACTAGATCTCGAGCAGTACTTC
j_gene: TRBJ2-3; abundance: -; d_gene: TRBD1; v_gene: TRBV18; CDR3aa: CASSRNYRGEDTQYF; CDR3nt: TGTGCCAGCTCCCGAAATTACAGGGGCGAAGATACGCAGTATTTT
j_gene: TRBJ1-2; abundance: -; d_gene: -; v_gene: TRBV20-1; CDR3aa: CSARDGGGYGYTF; CDR3nt: TGCAGTGCTAGAGATGGGGGCGGCTATGGCTACACCTTC
j_gene: TRBJ1-1; abundance: once; d_gene: TRBD1; v_gene: TRBV29-1; CDR3aa: CSTYRGGMNTEAFF; CDR3nt: TGCAGCACGTACAGGGGGGGCATGAACACTGAAGCTTTCTTT
j_gene: TRBJ1-3; abundance: few; d_gene: -; v_gene: TRBV7-9; CDR3aa: CASSKGMAGNTIYF; CDR3nt: TGTGCCAGCAGCAAAGGGATGGCTGGAAACACCATATATTTT
j_gene: TRBJ2-2; abundance: -; d_gene: -; v_gene: TRBV6-5; CDR3aa: CASSYGQGPTGELFF; CDR3nt: TGTGCCAGCAGTTACGGGCAGGGCCCCACCGGGGAGCTGTTTTTT
j_gene: TRBJ1-2; abundance: few; d_gene: -; v_gene: TRBV29-1; CDR3aa: CSVPSPDRPGGYTF; CDR3nt: TGCAGCGTTCCCTCCCCTGACAGGCCAGGTGGCTACACCTTC
j_gene: TRBJ1-4; abundance: -; d_gene: -; v_gene: TRBV6-1; CDR3aa: CASRNQPASNEKLFF; CDR3nt: TGTGCCAGCAGGAACCAGCCAGCCTCTAATGAAAAACTGTTTTTT
j_gene: TRBJ2-7; abundance: few; d_gene: -; v_gene: TRBV9; CDR3aa: CASSVDGLDYEQYF; CDR3nt: TGTGCCAGCAGCGTAGATGGATTAGACTACGAGCAGTACTTC
j_gene: TRBJ2-3; abundance: -; d_gene: -; v_gene: TRBV10-3; CDR3aa: CAIRWGTSTDTQYF; CDR3nt: TGTGCCATCCGGTGGGGAACTAGCACAGATACGCAGTATTTT
j_gene: TRBJ2-1; abundance: many; d_gene: -; v_gene: TRBV7-9; CDR3aa: CASSSQTAVDGEQFF; CDR3nt: TGTGCCAGCAGCTCCCAGACGGCCGTGGACGGTGAGCAGTTCTTC
j_gene: TRBJ2-6; abundance: -; d_gene: TRBD1; v_gene: TRBV20-1; CDR3aa: CSAPDRATGANVLTF; CDR3nt: TGCAGTGCCCCTGACAGGGCGACTGGGGCCAACGTCCTGACTTTC
j_gene: TRBJ2-7; abundance: few; d_gene: -; v_gene: TRBV12-3/TRBV12-4; CDR3aa: CASSSARVEQYF; CDR3nt: TGTGCCAGCAGTTCCGCCAGGGTCGAGCAGTACTTC
j_gene: TRBJ2-7; abundance: -; d_gene: -; v_gene: TRBV19; CDR3aa: CASSYRDQYEQYF; CDR3nt: TGTGCCAGTAGCTACCGGGACCAATACGAGCAGTACTTC
j_gene: TRBJ2-3; abundance: few; d_gene: -; v_gene: TRBV4-3; CDR3aa: CASSQDGLLGTDTQYF; CDR3nt: TGCGCCAGCAGCCAAGATGGCCTGTTAGGCACAGATACGCAGTATTTT
j_gene: TRBJ2-1; abundance: few; d_gene: TRBD2; v_gene: TRBV20-1; CDR3aa: CSAREGLAEYNEQFF; CDR3nt: TGCAGTGCTAGAGAGGGACTAGCAGAATACAATGAGCAGTTCTTC
j_gene: TRBJ2-7; abundance: -; d_gene: TRBD1; v_gene: TRBV30; CDR3aa: CAWSRPGGNSYEQYF; CDR3nt: TGTGCCTGGAGTCGGCCAGGGGGAAACTCCTACGAGCAGTACTTC
j_gene: TRBJ2-5; abundance: once; d_gene: TRBD1; v_gene: TRBV4-1; CDR3aa: CASSQEQGAGETQYF; CDR3nt: TGCGCCAGCAGCCAAGAACAGGGGGCCGGGGAGACCCAGTACTTC
j_gene: TRBJ2-2; abundance: few; d_gene: -; v_gene: TRBV10-3; CDR3aa: CAISEGTSSGELFF; CDR3nt: TGTGCCATCAGTGAGGGGACGAGCTCTGGGGAGCTGTTTTTT
j_gene: TRBJ1-1; abundance: -; d_gene: -; v_gene: TRBV3-1; CDR3aa: CASSQGGHAEAFF; CDR3nt: TGTGCCAGCAGCCAAGGGGGGCACGCTGAAGCTTTCTTT
j_gene: TRBJ2-7; abundance: -; d_gene: TRBD1; v_gene: TRBV11-2; CDR3aa: CASSLGDRDSGEQYF; CDR3nt: TGTGCCAGCAGCTTAGGGGACAGGGACTCTGGCGAGCAGTACTTC
j_gene: TRBJ2-1; abundance: -; d_gene: -; v_gene: TRBV20-1; CDR3aa: CSAKSPIHEQFF; CDR3nt: TGCAGTGCTAAAAGCCCCATTCATGAGCAGTTCTTC
j_gene: TRBJ2-7; abundance: -; d_gene: -; v_gene: TRBV27; CDR3aa: CASSSDRDIAEQYF; CDR3nt: TGTGCCAGCAGTTCCGACCGGGACATAGCAGAGCAGTACTTC
j_gene: TRBJ2-1; abundance: few; d_gene: -; v_gene: TRBV4-3; CDR3aa: CASSQDWRGGVGEQFF; CDR3nt: TGCGCCAGCAGCCAAGATTGGAGGGGGGGCGTCGGTGAGCAGTTCTTC
j_gene: TRBJ1-1; abundance: few; d_gene: -; v_gene: TRBV29-1; CDR3aa: CSVTPGLNTEAFF; CDR3nt: TGCAGCGTAACCCCGGGACTGAACACTGAAGCTTTCTTT
j_gene: TRBJ2-3; abundance: -; d_gene: TRBD1; v_gene: TRBV20-1; CDR3aa: CSATPQGARTDTQYF; CDR3nt: TGCAGTGCTACCCCTCAGGGGGCGCGCACAGATACGCAGTATTTT
j_gene: TRBJ2-7; abundance: -; d_gene: -; v_gene: TRBV20-1; CDR3aa: CSSGHPPYEQYF; CDR3nt: TGCAGTTCCGGCCATCCGCCCTACGAGCAGTACTTC
j_gene: TRBJ2-5; abundance: -; d_gene: TRBD1; v_gene: TRBV5-1; CDR3aa: CASSLGQGVVETQYF; CDR3nt: TGCGCCAGCAGCTTGGGACAGGGGGTAGTCGAGACCCAGTACTTC
j_gene: TRBJ2-5; abundance: few; d_gene: -; v_gene: TRBV2; CDR3aa: CASRDFESQETQYF; CDR3nt: TGTGCCAGCAGGGACTTCGAGTCTCAAGAGACCCAGTACTTC
j_gene: TRBJ2-5; abundance: many; d_gene: -; v_gene: TRBV12-3/TRBV12-4; CDR3aa: CASSQPQETQYF; CDR3nt: TGTGCCAGCTCACAGCCTCAAGAGACCCAGTACTTC
j_gene: TRBJ1-2; abundance: few; d_gene: -; v_gene: TRBV4-3; CDR3aa: CASSRQRGGTYGYTF; CDR3nt: TGCGCCAGCAGCCGCCAAAGGGGAGGGACGTATGGCTACACCTTC
j_gene: TRBJ1-4; abundance: few; d_gene: TRBD1; v_gene: TRBV12-3/TRBV12-4; CDR3aa: CASRLDRNNEKLFF; CDR3nt: TGTGCCAGCAGACTGGACAGGAATAATGAAAAACTGTTTTTT
j_gene: TRBJ2-7; abundance: many; d_gene: -; v_gene: TRBV7-8; CDR3aa: CASSLADFYEQYF; CDR3nt: TGTGCCAGCAGCTTAGCCGACTTCTACGAGCAGTACTTC
j_gene: TRBJ2-5; abundance: -; d_gene: TRBD2; v_gene: TRBV7-2; CDR3aa: CASSLVLRGGRETQYF; CDR3nt: TGTGCCAGCAGCTTAGTTTTGCGGGGGGGCCGAGAGACCCAGTACTTC
j_gene: TRBJ2-1; abundance: -; d_gene: TRBD1; v_gene: TRBV29-1; CDR3aa: CSVENQQGARNEQFF; CDR3nt: TGCAGCGTTGAAAATCAGCAGGGGGCGAGGAATGAGCAGTTCTTC
j_gene: TRBJ2-1; abundance: few; d_gene: TRBD2; v_gene: TRBV20-1; CDR3aa: CSAVSGRAVSDEQFF; CDR3nt: TGCAGTGCCGTTAGCGGGAGGGCCGTTTCTGATGAGCAGTTCTTC
j_gene: TRBJ2-2; abundance: -; d_gene: TRBD2; v_gene: TRBV4-3; CDR3aa: CASSLRLAGGDTGELFF; CDR3nt: TGCGCCAGCAGCCTAAGACTAGCGGGAGGGGACACCGGGGAGCTGTTTTTT
j_gene: TRBJ1-5; abundance: few; d_gene: -; v_gene: TRBV15; CDR3aa: CATSRDRGSQPQHF; CDR3nt: TGTGCCACCAGCAGAGACAGGGGCTCTCAGCCCCAGCATTTT
j_gene: TRBJ1-5; abundance: -; d_gene: -; v_gene: TRBV19; CDR3aa: CASTHRGNQPQHF; CDR3nt: TGTGCCAGTACCCACCGGGGCAATCAGCCCCAGCATTTT
j_gene: TRBJ1-6; abundance: many; d_gene: -; v_gene: TRBV6-5; CDR3aa: CASSYTQSSSPLHF; CDR3nt: TGTGCCAGCAGTTACACACAGTCGTCTTCACCCCTCCACTTT
j_gene: TRBJ2-7; abundance: -; d_gene: -; v_gene: TRBV6-1; CDR3aa: CASETGNSYEQYF; CDR3nt: TGTGCCAGCGAGACAGGAAACTCCTACGAGCAGTACTTC